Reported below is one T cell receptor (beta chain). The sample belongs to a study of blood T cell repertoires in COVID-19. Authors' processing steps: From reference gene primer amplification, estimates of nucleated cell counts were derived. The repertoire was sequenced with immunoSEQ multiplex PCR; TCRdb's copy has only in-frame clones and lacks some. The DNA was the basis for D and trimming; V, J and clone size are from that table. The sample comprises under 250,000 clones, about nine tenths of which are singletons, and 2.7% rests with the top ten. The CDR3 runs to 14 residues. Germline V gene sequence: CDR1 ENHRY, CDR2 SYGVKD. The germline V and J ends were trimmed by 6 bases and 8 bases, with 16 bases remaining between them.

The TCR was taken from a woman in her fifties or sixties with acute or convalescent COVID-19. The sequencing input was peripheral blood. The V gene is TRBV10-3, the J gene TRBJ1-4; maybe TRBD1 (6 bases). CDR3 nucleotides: TGTGCCATCAGCCCCGGGGGGCTAGGCGAAAAACTGTTTTTT. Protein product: CAISPGGLGEKLFF.